The T cell receptor beta chain under discussion was sequenced for a study of blood T cells in healthy people across ages. This clonotype was detected only a few times. Donors ranged from 6 to 90 years old and were healthy Caucasians in Russia. Trimming cost V 8 bases and J 2 bases; bases outside gene matches: 4. CDR1 SNHLY and CDR2 FYNNEI come from the germline V gene. The CDR3 is 14 residues long. Primers used in a second PCR of about 7 to 12 cycles were a sample-barcoded 5' primer and a J-beta primer mix. A template-switch adaptor that had 12 random nucleotides put a tag on each cDNA molecule. TCRdb re-derived calls from the 5' RACE reads in MiXCR, one entry per CDR3 protein. The sample includes 550,000 to 750,000 distinct CDR3 sequences, under 25% of them seen just once.

This rearrangement joins TRBV2 to TRBJ2-2; TRBD2 agrees at 8 bases. The sequenced sample consisted of blood. This receptor was identified in a man between 65 and 85 years old in good health. The CDR3, as DNA: TGTGCCAGCGAGACTAGCGATAACACCGGGGAGCTGTTTTTT. Translating gives CASETSDNTGELFF.